These T cell receptor beta chains were read from a single sample in a study of blood T cell repertoires in COVID-19. Data came from immunoSEQ multiplex PCR; TCRdb stores just in-frame clones and leaves some out. This sample yields some 150,000 clones, of which more than 80% are seen a single time; approximately 15% belongs to the top ten. The sequenced sample was peripheral blood. These TCRs come from a woman between 40 and 55 years old with acute or convalescent COVID-19. The CDR3 runs from the conserved cysteine through the conserved F or W. Clone size appears in some rows only: once, few, many, or a class for an expanded clone.

cdr3_aa clone_size v_call
CASTMGGSYNSPLHF few TRBV3-1/TRBV3-2
CASRPPTSGAPDTQYF . TRBV5-4
CASSQFWFAKPNGTEAFF . TRBV23-1
CASSLEDFNTDTQYF once TRBV5-1
CAWSVTQANQPQHF . TRBV30
CASSHTYEQYF . TRBV3-1/TRBV3-2
CSARRDTQYF . TRBV20-1
CASSPGQGYEQYF once TRBV28
CSVNYQSDTQYF . TRBV29-1
CSVDVGVGSYNEQFF . TRBV29-1
CSVLTAEKLFF . TRBV29-1
CASSLWLELYEQYF once TRBV5-6
CASSQRQGGNTGELFF . TRBV3-1/TRBV3-2
CASSEIGEQDKPNYGYTF . TRBV25-1
CASSAGQGVYEQYF once TRBV19
CAWSEGLAGETQYF few TRBV30
CASSGGHLYEQYF . TRBV5-6
CASGGRSGSYNSPLHF . TRBV27
CASSLGQGPTDTQYF . TRBV13
CASSLSRLAGGRNEQFF . TRBV7-9
CASSLSGEGTEAFF . TRBV11-3
CASSTGTGYTGELFF . TRBV5-6
CASSFPPTGVGWGYTF . TRBV28
CASSQDTDPRSSYYNSPLHF . TRBV3-1/TRBV3-2
CASLGQADTEAFF . TRBV6-5
CAWSPSGRGRNTEAFF . TRBV30
CASSILEDSPLHF . TRBV9
CATSRDGQGLSEQYF . TRBV15
CAISESTQGEQYF once TRBV10-3
CATGRQGDTQYF . TRBV24-1
CASNTVLGNQPQHF . TRBV5-5
CATSSFQGQGDYEQYF . TRBV15
CAISLLRSSGGADTQYF . TRBV10-3
CASSESGQGLQPQHF few TRBV10-1
CASSFDSFDEKLFF once TRBV7-2
CASSLASASGLWEQYF few TRBV7-2
CASRLEWTGCVSYTGELFF . TRBV12-2
CASSGPQGAYEQYF . TRBV10-2
CAWIAGQGYYGYTF . TRBV30
CASSQFRQGNTGELFF . TRBV4-2
CASSGDIQPQHF many TRBV2
CATNSREDGSPLHF . TRBV19
CASSYSRQGAWGYTF . TRBV6-6
CATSRPRDRANSGGASYEQYF . TRBV15
CASSLRLAPDTQYF . TRBV5-1
CASSVDPGGNTGELFF . TRBV9
CASSRQTESNQPQHF . TRBV6-6
CAISDRVGRGNSPLHF few TRBV10-3
CASSQGTSDPYEQYF . TRBV3-1/TRBV3-2